This is a list of T cell receptor beta chains from one sample in a study of response to subunit inactivated influenza vaccine. TCRdb ran MiXCR on the RT-PCR reads and lists one entry per CDR3 protein. The sample yields some 850,000 distinct CDR3 sequences, around a sixth seen once. The specimen comprised PBMCs from blood, sampled less than 6 days after vaccination. These receptors came from a man aged 45 to 65 who received an inactivated influenza vaccine. CDR3s include the opening cysteine and the closing phenylalanine or tryptophan. D genes are given only for firm matches. Some rows mark clone size as missing; the rest say once, few, many or name a class of expanded clone.

v_call,j_call,clone_size,d_call,cdr3_aa,cdr3_nt
TRBV5-1,TRBJ2-7,few,NA,CASSLTGTPSYEQYF,TGCGCCAGCAGCTTAACCGGGACTCCCTCCTACGAGCAGTACTTC
TRBV4-3,TRBJ2-2,NA,NA,CASSQVPGDVAGELFF,TGCGCCAGCAGCCAAGTTCCAGGGGATGTGGCCGGGGAGCTGTTTTTT
TRBV15,TRBJ2-1,NA,NA,CATSRDPGPAREQFF,TGTGCCACCAGCAGAGATCCTGGACCCGCCCGGGAGCAGTTCTTC
TRBV4-2,TRBJ2-5,many,NA,CASSPEGGRETQYF,TGTGCCAGCAGCCCCGAGGGGGGGCGAGAGACCCAGTACTTC
TRBV29-1,TRBJ1-2,NA,NA,CSTRGNYGYTF,TGCAGCACCAGGGGTAACTATGGCTACACCTTC
TRBV5-6,TRBJ2-5,few,NA,CASSLARIQETQYF,TGTGCCAGCAGCTTGGCCCGGATTCAAGAGACCCAGTACTTC
TRBV7-9,TRBJ2-1,many,TRBD1,CASILQGVYNEQFF,TGTGCCAGCATCCTTCAGGGGGTCTACAATGAGCAGTTCTTC
TRBV4-3,TRBJ2-7,few,TRBD1,CASSHGLFRGPYEQYF,TGCGCCAGCAGCCATGGGCTGTTCAGGGGGCCCTACGAGCAGTACTTC
TRBV18,TRBJ2-5,few,TRBD2,CASSPRLAGVGETQYF,TGTGCCAGCTCACCACGCCTAGCGGGAGTAGGAGAGACCCAGTACTTC
TRBV12-3/TRBV12-4,TRBJ1-4,NA,TRBD1,CASSLDSRQGSRKLFF,TGTGCCAGCAGTTTAGATTCTCGACAGGGGAGCCGGAAACTGTTTTTT
TRBV25-1,TRBJ2-7,many,NA,CASSGASSYEQYF,TGTGCCAGCAGTGGGGCAAGCTCCTACGAGCAGTACTTC
TRBV20-1,TRBJ2-4,NA,NA,CSARDPQGYIQYF,TGCAGTGCTAGAGATCCACAGGGATACATTCAGTACTTC
TRBV12-3/TRBV12-4,TRBJ2-3,NA,NA,CASNPYGILTDTQYF,TGTGCCAGCAACCCGTACGGGATATTAACAGATACGCAGTATTTT
TRBV7-9,TRBJ2-1,few,NA,CASSLALGRYNEQFF,TGTGCCAGCAGCTTAGCGCTGGGACGGTACAATGAGCAGTTCTTC
TRBV4-3,TRBJ2-1,NA,NA,CASSQDWTTSSYNEQFF,TGCGCCAGCAGCCAAGATTGGACTACGAGCTCCTACAATGAGCAGTTCTTC
TRBV5-1,TRBJ2-5,few,NA,CASSPQMDFQETQYF,TGCGCCAGCAGCCCTCAAATGGACTTCCAAGAGACCCAGTACTTC
TRBV20-1,TRBJ2-7,many,NA,CSATDSPGEQYF,TGCAGTGCTACGGACAGCCCGGGGGAGCAGTACTTC
TRBV6-1,TRBJ1-1,NA,NA,CASSRTRFTEAFF,TGTGCCAGCAGCCGGACCCGGTTCACTGAAGCTTTCTTT
TRBV5-1,TRBJ1-3,few,NA,CASSLAGDGNTIYF,TGCGCCAGCAGCTTGGCAGGGGATGGAAACACCATATATTTT
TRBV12-3/TRBV12-4,TRBJ2-6,NA,NA,CASSHRERSSGANVLTF,TGTGCCAGCAGTCACAGGGAAAGGAGCTCTGGGGCCAACGTCCTGACTTTC
TRBV12-3/TRBV12-4,TRBJ2-5,many,TRBD2,CASTPGGTTGETQYF,TGTGCCAGCACCCCGGGGGGTACAACAGGAGAGACCCAGTACTTC
TRBV7-9,TRBJ2-3,many,NA,CASSPVTGSTDTQYF,TGTGCCAGCAGCCCGGTAACCGGGAGCACAGATACGCAGTATTTT
TRBV20-1,TRBJ2-7,NA,NA,CSANRDGYEQYF,TGCAGTGCTAATCGGGACGGCTACGAGCAGTACTTC
TRBV13,TRBJ2-7,NA,NA,CASSTQLREYEQYF,TGTGCCAGCAGCACCCAATTAAGGGAGTACGAGCAGTACTTC
TRBV12-3/TRBV12-4,TRBJ2-7,NA,NA,CASSYAREQYF,TGTGCCAGCTCCTACGCCCGCGAGCAGTACTTC
TRBV6-1,TRBJ2-3,few,NA,CASSALRRGHHSTDTQYF,TGTGCCAGCAGTGCCCTCAGACGGGGGCACCATAGCACAGATACGCAGTATTTT
TRBV5-1,TRBJ2-1,NA,TRBD1,CASCLSGTGFNEQFF,TGCGCCAGCTGCCTTTCCGGGACAGGGTTCAATGAGCAGTTCTTC
TRBV6-5,TRBJ1-6,many,NA,CASSYGNSPLHF,TGTGCCAGCAGTTACGGGAATTCACCCCTCCACTTT
TRBV9,TRBJ2-5,few,NA,CASSVGTSRVETQYF,TGTGCCAGCAGCGTAGGTACTAGCCGGGTAGAGACCCAGTACTTC
TRBV6-1,TRBJ2-3,few,TRBD2,CASTQTSGTDTQYF,TGTGCCAGCACCCAGACTAGCGGCACAGATACGCAGTATTTT
TRBV12-3/TRBV12-4,TRBJ2-2,NA,NA,CASRSRLNTGELFF,TGTGCCAGCCGTAGTAGGTTGAACACCGGGGAGCTGTTTTTT
TRBV6-2/TRBV6-3,TRBJ1-5,few,TRBD1,CATYTDRGPIVGNQPQHF,TGTGCCACCTATACGGACAGGGGACCCATTGTGGGCAATCAGCCCCAGCATTTT
TRBV29-1,TRBJ1-2,few,NA,CSVGNTQDYGYTF,TGCAGCGTCGGAAATACACAGGACTATGGCTACACCTTC
TRBV3-1,TRBJ1-1,NA,TRBD1,CASSRGHGEAFF,TGTGCCAGCAGCAGGGGGCACGGTGAAGCTTTCTTT
TRBV29-1,TRBJ2-1,few,NA,CSVDPGNEQFF,TGCAGCGTTGATCCGGGGAATGAGCAGTTCTTC
TRBV11-1,TRBJ2-5,NA,TRBD2,CASSSHSSGSETQYF,TGTGCCAGCAGCTCGCATTCTAGCGGTTCAGAGACCCAGTACTTC
TRBV7-8,TRBJ2-3,few,TRBD1,CASSLRTGGADTQYF,TGTGCCAGCAGCTTACGAACAGGGGGCGCGGATACGCAGTATTTT
TRBV20-1,TRBJ2-1,NA,TRBD1,CSARQGSYNEQFF,TGCAGTGCCAGACAGGGGTCCTACAATGAGCAGTTCTTC
TRBV7-9,TRBJ2-3,NA,TRBD2,CASSPLAAPGDTQYF,TGTGCCAGCAGCCCACTAGCGGCGCCGGGAGATACGCAGTATTTT
TRBV4-3,TRBJ2-1,few,NA,CASSQDWKSEQFF,TGCGCCAGCAGCCAAGATTGGAAGTCAGAGCAGTTCTTC
TRBV28,TRBJ2-7,many,TRBD1,CASSGDRGNYEQYF,TGTGCCAGCAGTGGGGACAGGGGGAACTACGAGCAGTACTTC